This T cell receptor beta chain was captured in a study of shared clonotypes between healthy human individuals. Study-wide points: The diversity represented, both genetic and in exposure history, was limited by few donors.

Remarks on this clone: Its antigen is currently unknown.

HIV-negative, healthy adults without recent acute infections or vaccinations were the donors. The CDR3 loop spans 12 amino acids. CDR1 is SNHLY, CDR2 FYNNEI, per germline. The V and J ends lost 7 bases and 4 bases respectively, with 8 bases between them. Every immunoSEQ plate was one replicate of a subset's evenly spread DNA. The repertoire was sequenced with immunoSEQ multiplex PCR; TCRdb's copy has only in-frame clones and lacks some. The table records around 440,000 clones, around 77% of them present only once. The sequenced material came from PBMCs. This sequence originates from a woman in her thirties or forties in good health. Some clones in this sample may be carry-over from other donors' samples. The chain couples TRBV2 to TRBJ1-5; D gene ambiguous. The CDR3 here is CASNRANQPQHF. The CDR3 coding sequence is TGTGCCAGCAATCGGGCAAATCAGCCCCAGCATTTT. Variable domain in full (rest from reference TRBV2 and TRBJ1-5): EPEVTQTPSHQVTQMGQEVILRCVPISNHLYFYWYRQILGQKVEFLVSFYNNEISEKSEIFDDQFSVERPDGSNFTLKIRSTKLEDSAMYFCASNRANQPQHFGDGTRLSIL.